These 23 T cell receptor beta chains were all obtained from the same sample, sequenced in a study of identical twins. A single record per CDR3 protein comes from TCRdb applying MiXCR to the 5' RACE reads. The sample has approximately 410,000 distinct CDR3 sequences; 18% are singletons. Sequencing input: naive T cells sorted from blood. Receptor source: a man aged 50 or older in good health.

The chain couples TRBV11-2 to TRBJ2-5; D is undetermined. This CDR3 is 13 amino acids long. Germline values: CDR1 SGHAT, CDR2 FQNNGV. Trimming took off 3 bases at V and 2 bases at J, with 7 bases between the two ends. CDR3 DNA: TGTGCCAGCAGCTTCCCCGGACAAGAGACCCAGTACTTC. Protein sequence: CASSFPGQETQYF.

The chain has TRBV7-9 and TRBJ1-2, with D possibly TRBD1 on 5 matching bases. CDR3 length: 14 amino acids. V was cut by 2 bases and J by 3 bases, with 10 bases left in between. The germline V gene encodes CDR1 SEHNR and CDR2 FQNEAQ (reference sequence). CDR3 coding DNA: TGTGCCAGCAGCTTACAGGGTGGTCACTATGGCTACACCTTC. It encodes CASSLQGGHYGYTF.

The chain is built from TRBV6-1 and TRBJ2-1, with 7 bases fitting TRBD1. This CDR3 is built from 14 residues. CDR1 is MNHNS, CDR2 SASEGT, per germline. Trimming took 7 bases from V and 0 from J; bases not matched to a gene: 3. The CDR3 DNA follows: TGTGCCAGCATGAGGGACAGCTCCTACAATGAGCAGTTCTTC. Its protein product is CASMRDSSYNEQFF.

There are a few counts of this clonotype. This sequence joins TRBV29-1 and TRBJ2-1; D possibly uses TRBD1 or TRBD2 (6 bases each). CDR1 and CDR2 (germline): SQVTM, ANQGSEA. The V gene lost 4 bases and the J gene lost 9 bases, with 16 bases spanning the gap. CDR3 length: 13 residues. The CDR3 DNA reads TGCAGCGTTGGGCCTAGCGTAGGGGGTGAGCAGTTCTTC. Its protein is CSVGPSVGGEQFF.

This chain uses TRBV10-3 with TRBJ2-3; no clear D gene. Germline-derived CDR1 and CDR2 are ENHRY and SYGVKD. This CDR3 comprises 15 residues. The V gene lost 3 bases and the J gene lost 1 base, with 11 bases spanning the gap. CDR3 sequence: CAISEKVTRTDTQYF. For the CDR3, the DNA is TGTGCCATCAGTGAAAAGGTCACTCGCACAGATACGCAGTATTTT.

This clonotype was detected many times. This chain joins TRBV7-9 and TRBJ1-6; tentatively, D is TRBD1 (5 bases). The length of the CDR3 is 15 residues. Trimming pared 5 bases from V and 8 bases from J, leaving 16 bases between. The germline gives CDR1 SEHNR, CDR2 FQNEAQ (reference sequence). CDR3: CASSPHTGTDSPLHF. Written as DNA, the CDR3 is TGTGCCAGCAGCCCCCATACCGGGACGGATTCACCCCTCCACTTT.

This clonotype was counted many times. The chain links TRBV20-1 to TRBJ2-5; D is ambiguous. The CDR3 has 15 residues. Per the germline V gene, CDR1 is DFQATT and CDR2 is SNEGSKA (reference sequence). The V end lost 6 bases, the J end lost 1 base, and 18 bases lay between the germline ends. The CDR3 sequence is CSAVPSDGGQETQYF. Here the CDR3 DNA reads TGCAGTGCGGTACCCTCGGACGGCGGCCAAGAGACCCAGTACTTC.

The genes are TRBV10-3 and TRBJ2-7, with D hard to call. CDR3 size: 14 residues. The V end was cut by 3 bases, the J end by 3 bases, with 12 bases between. Germline CDR1 ENHRY, CDR2 SYGVKD. This CDR3 reads CAISEGQVGYEQYF. CDR3 nucleotides: TGTGCCATCAGTGAAGGGCAGGTCGGCTACGAGCAGTACTTC.

CDR3 sequence reads: CATSRDGDIGETQYF. In nucleotides, the CDR3 is TGTGCCACCAGCAGAGATGGGGACATTGGGGAGACCCAGTACTTC. This chain connects TRBV15 to TRBJ2-5; D perhaps matches TRBD1 (6 bases). CDR1 is LNHNV, CDR2 YYDKDF, per germline (reference sequence). V lost 0 bases, J lost 5 bases, and 13 bases lay in between. The CDR3 extends over 15 amino acids.

This clonotype was counted ten times or more. V is TRBV6-2 or TRBV6-3 and J is TRBJ2-2, with D possibly being TRBD2 (5 bases). Germline CDR1 reads MNHEY; CDR2 reads SVGEGT. This CDR3 has 13 residues. The V gene lost 6 bases and the J gene lost 3 bases, with 8 bases spanning the gap. The CDR3 region is CASRGAYTGELFF. The DNA of the CDR3 is TGTGCCAGCAGGGGAGCCTACACCGGGGAGCTGTTTTTT.

About this clonotype itself: No conserved phenylalanine or tryptophan is present at the end of the CDR3, so a read error is the likely explanation. V usage is TRBV6-1 and J usage is TRBJ2-5, with D maybe TRBD1 (6 bases). Germline CDR1 reads MNHNS; CDR2 reads SASEGT. The germline V and J ends were trimmed by 6 bases and 2 bases, with 13 bases remaining between them. CDR3 length: 14 residues. The CDR3: CASRLHRDQETQYL. Here the CDR3 DNA reads TGTGCCAGCAGACTCCACAGGGATCAAGAGACCCAGTACCTC.

Notes on this clonotype: At one end, the junction sequence differs from germline, possibly due to a read error. The chain joins TRBV11-2 to TRBJ2-3, with D maybe TRBD2 (7 bases). Per the germline V gene, CDR1 is SGHAT and CDR2 is FQNNGV. This CDR3 comprises 16 residues. The CDR3 bases are TGTGCCAGCAGCTTGGGCGCGGCGGGGGCCACATATACGCAGTATTTT. Amino acids: CASSLGAAGATYTQYF.

In this sample, this clonotype turned up many times. The chain carries TRBV18 and TRBJ2-3; D call uncertain. The CDR3 loop spans 15 amino acids. Germline lookup yields CDR1 KGHSH and CDR2 LQKENI. Trimming removed 1 base at V and 0 bases at J, with 8 bases between. The CDR3 DNA is TGTGCCAGCTCACCACGACGGTCTAGCACAGATACGCAGTATTTT. This gives the protein CASSPRRSSTDTQYF. Together with reference TRBV18 and TRBJ2-3, the CDR3 gives the full variable domain: NAGVMQNPRHLVRRRGQEARLRCSPMKGHSHVYWYRQLPEEGLKFMVYLQKENIIDESGMPKERFSAEFPKEGPSILRIQQVVRGDSAAYFCASSPRRSSTDTQYFGPGTRLTVL.

This clonotype was detected many times. V is TRBV4-2 and J is TRBJ2-7, with 10 bases identical to TRBD2. The CDR3 is 18 residues long. Germline V gene lookup returns CDR1 LGHNA and CDR2 YNFKEQ. J lost 7 bases, V lost 1 base, and 16 bases had no gene match. For the CDR3, the DNA is TGTGCCAGCAGCCAAGCTACAGGGACTAGCGTGGCGTCTTGGGAGCAGTACTTC. This translates into CASSQATGTSVASWEQYF.

The chain combines TRBV10-3 with TRBJ1-6; D perhaps matches TRBD1 (5 bases). The CDR3 is made up of 14 amino acids. V shed 0 bases and J shed 7 bases, with 7 bases lying between them. The germline gives CDR1 ENHRY, CDR2 SYGVKD. The CDR3, as DNA: TGTGCCATCAGTGAGTCGTCAGGGAATTCACCCCTCCACTTT. Protein sequence: CAISESSGNSPLHF.

The V and J genes are TRBV5-8 and TRBJ2-7, with TRBD1 matching over 8 bases. CDR1 and CDR2 (germline): SGHTS, YDEGEE. The V gene end was trimmed by 3 bases and the J gene end by 6 bases; junction bases not matched to a gene: 8. This CDR3 is built from 14 residues. Written as DNA, the CDR3 is TGTGCCAGCAGCTCTCAGGGGGCCGGGGGCGAGCAGTACTTC. It specifies CASSSQGAGGEQYF.

This clonotype was counted only a few times. The V and J genes are TRBV12-3 or TRBV12-4 and TRBJ2-5, with 8 bases lining up with TRBD1. With V trimmed by 8 bases and J by 3 bases, 11 bases remained unmatched. This CDR3 contains 15 residues. The CDR3: CASSGDRGLKETQYF. The CDR3, as DNA: TGTGCCAGCTCTGGAGACAGGGGCCTAAAAGAGACCCAGTACTTC.

This clonotype was seen a handful of times. This sequence joins TRBV19 and TRBJ1-5; D gene uncertain. CDR1 and CDR2 from the germline V gene are LNHDA and SQIVND (reference sequence). The CDR3 runs to 15 residues. Trimming shortened V by 1 base and J by 4 bases, and 11 bases separated the two germline ends. DNA of the CDR3: TGTGCCAGTAGTATAGCCCGATTAGTGAATCAGCCCCAGCATTTT. The encoded protein is CASSIARLVNQPQHF.

As regards this clonotype: No conserved phenylalanine or tryptophan is present at the end of the CDR3, so a read error is the likely explanation. The CDR3 nucleotides read TGTGCCAGCAGTCCCGAGACAGGGCGGTTTGAGACCCAGTACTTG. It yields the protein CASSPETGRFETQYL. The chain has TRBV12-3 or TRBV12-4 and TRBJ2-5; 7 positions agree with TRBD1. The CDR3 totals 15 residues. V shed 5 bases and J 5 bases; nucleotides not matched to a gene: 11.

This clonotype showed up just a few times. The chain couples TRBV29-1 to TRBJ1-5; 9 bases map to TRBD1. With V trimmed by 5 bases and J by 1 base, 9 bases remained unmatched. The CDR3 is 16 amino acids. The germline V gene encodes CDR1 SQVTM and CDR2 ANQGSEA. In DNA form, the CDR3 reads TGCAGCGTTCAACAGGGGGCGCGGGGAAGCAATCAGCCCCAGCATTTT. It is translated as CSVQQGARGSNQPQHF.

The gene calls are TRBV4-3 and TRBJ2-7, with D possibly being TRBD2 (6 bases). Germline V gives CDR1 LGHNA, CDR2 YSLEER. There are 15 residues in the CDR3. V shed 0 bases and J shed 2 bases, with 11 bases lying between them. The CDR3 sequence: CASSQDGGTAYEQYF. For the CDR3, the DNA is TGCGCCAGCAGCCAAGATGGAGGGACCGCCTACGAGCAGTACTTC.

In its sample, this clonotype was seen once. The gene calls are TRBV20-1 and TRBJ2-1, with 11 bases that match TRBD2. This CDR3 is built from 17 residues. Germline CDR1 and CDR2: DFQATT and SNEGSKA (reference sequence). V trimming: 1 base; J trimming: 0 bases; junction bases outside the gene matches: 5. The CDR3 bases are TGCAGTGCTAGAGGCCCTAGCGGGGGGCCCTCCTACAATGAGCAGTTCTTC. Translated: CSARGPSGGPSYNEQFF.

This clonotype was counted between two and nine times. This chain uses TRBV7-2 with TRBJ1-2; D not resolved. Germline CDR1 is SGHTA and CDR2 is FQGNSA. The CDR3 length is 14 residues. Trimming pared 0 bases from V and 4 bases from J, leaving 9 bases between. The CDR3 loop reads CASSLAEASYGYTF. In DNA form, the CDR3 reads TGTGCCAGCAGCTTAGCTGAGGCTTCCTATGGCTACACCTTC.